The clone carrying this TCR beta chain has ten or more counts. This sample stems from a study of T cells in Graves' hyperthyroidism and ophthalmopathy. CDR1 and CDR2 (germline): SNHLY, FYNNEI. Trimming shortened V by 4 bases and J by 2 bases, and 9 bases separated the two germline ends. The CDR3 has 13 residues. Researchers took RNA transcripts and amplified the TCR beta CDR3 regions from them. The HTBI primer set was used in a first-round RT-PCR of the TCR CDR3. TCRdb independently ran MiXCR on the multiplex PCR reads; one entry per CDR3 protein. Among hundreds of thousands of distinct CDR3 sequences listed, approximately 15% were seen once. Ophthalmopathy patients all had a Clinical Activity Score of at least 3, a NOSPECS grade of at least 4 and disease under 3 months old.

The chain employs TRBV2 and TRBJ2-7; D remains unclear. This sequence originates from a man younger than 35 with Graves' ophthalmopathy. The sequencing input was blood. The DNA for the CDR3 is TGTGCCAGCAGTGTTGTCGATACCTACGAGCAGTACTTC. It specifies CASSVVDTYEQYF.